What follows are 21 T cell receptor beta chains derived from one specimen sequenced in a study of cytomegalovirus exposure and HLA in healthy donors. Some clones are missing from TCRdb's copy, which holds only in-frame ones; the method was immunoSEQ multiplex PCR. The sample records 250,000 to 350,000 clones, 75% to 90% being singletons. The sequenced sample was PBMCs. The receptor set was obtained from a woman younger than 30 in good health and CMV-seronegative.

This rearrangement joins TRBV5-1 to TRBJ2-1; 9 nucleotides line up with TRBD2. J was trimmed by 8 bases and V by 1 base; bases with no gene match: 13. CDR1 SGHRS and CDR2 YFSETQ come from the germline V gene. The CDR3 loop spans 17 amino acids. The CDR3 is CASSLSLAGLEVYEQFF. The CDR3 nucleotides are TGCGCCAGCAGCTTGTCCCTAGCGGGACTGGAGGTGTATGAGCAGTTCTTC.

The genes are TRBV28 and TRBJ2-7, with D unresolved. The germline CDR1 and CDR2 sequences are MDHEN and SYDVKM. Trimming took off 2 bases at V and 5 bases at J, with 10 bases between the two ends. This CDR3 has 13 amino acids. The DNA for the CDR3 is TGTGCCAGCAGTTTACGACATCTCCACGAGCAGTACTTC. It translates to CASSLRHLHEQYF.

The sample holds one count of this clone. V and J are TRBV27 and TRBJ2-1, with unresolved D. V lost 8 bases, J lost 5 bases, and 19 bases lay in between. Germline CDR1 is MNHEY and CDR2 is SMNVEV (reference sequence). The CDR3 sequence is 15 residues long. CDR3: CASSLRSPSHNEQFF. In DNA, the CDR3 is TGTGCCAGCTCTTTGAGGTCCCCCTCGCACAATGAGCAGTTCTTC.

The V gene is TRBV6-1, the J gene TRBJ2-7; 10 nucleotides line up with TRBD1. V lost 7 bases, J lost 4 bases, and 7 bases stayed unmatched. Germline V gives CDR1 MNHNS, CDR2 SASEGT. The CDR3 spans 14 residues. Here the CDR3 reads CASKVGTGAYEQYF. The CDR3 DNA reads TGTGCCAGCAAAGTAGGGACAGGGGCTTACGAGCAGTACTTC.

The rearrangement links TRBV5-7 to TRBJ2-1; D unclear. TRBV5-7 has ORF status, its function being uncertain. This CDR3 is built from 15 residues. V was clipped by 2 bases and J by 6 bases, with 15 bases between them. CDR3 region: CASSFLRTSGNEQFF. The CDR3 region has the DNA TGTGCCAGCAGCTTTCTTCGAACTTCAGGCAATGAGCAGTTCTTC.

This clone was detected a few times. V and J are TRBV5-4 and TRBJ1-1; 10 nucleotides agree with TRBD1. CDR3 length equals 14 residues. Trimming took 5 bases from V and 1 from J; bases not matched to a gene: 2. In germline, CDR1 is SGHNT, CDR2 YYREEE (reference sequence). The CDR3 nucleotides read TGTGCCAGCAGACGGGACAGGGGGAACACTGAAGCTTTCTTT. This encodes CASRRDRGNTEAFF.

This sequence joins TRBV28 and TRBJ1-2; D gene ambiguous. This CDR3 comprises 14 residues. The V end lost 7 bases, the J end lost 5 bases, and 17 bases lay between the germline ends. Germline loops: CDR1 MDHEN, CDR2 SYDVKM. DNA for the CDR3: TGTGCCAGCATCGGAGGGTTTGAGACTTATGGCTACACCTTC. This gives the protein CASIGGFETYGYTF.

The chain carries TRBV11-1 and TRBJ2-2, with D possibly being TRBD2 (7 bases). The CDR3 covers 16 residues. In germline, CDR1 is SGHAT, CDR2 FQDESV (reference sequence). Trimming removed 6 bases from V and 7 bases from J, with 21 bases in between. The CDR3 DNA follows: TGTGCCAGCAGGGCCCAGGGGCGGGAGTATCTCGGGGAGCTGTTTTTT. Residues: CASRAQGREYLGELFF.

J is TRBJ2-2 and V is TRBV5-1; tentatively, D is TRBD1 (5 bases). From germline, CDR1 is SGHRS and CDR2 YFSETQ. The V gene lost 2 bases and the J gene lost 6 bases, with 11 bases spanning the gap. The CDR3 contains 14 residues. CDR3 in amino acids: CASSLPREAGELFF. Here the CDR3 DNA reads TGCGCCAGCAGCTTACCCAGGGAAGCCGGGGAGCTGTTTTTT.

CDR3 nucleotides: TGTGCCAGCAGTGACTCAGGGCTAGGCAGGGATGGCTACACCTTC. Its translation: CASSDSGLGRDGYTF. The rearrangement links TRBV6-4 to TRBJ1-2; D is possibly TRBD1 (5 bases). Per germline, CDR1 MRHNA and CDR2 SNTAGT. The length of the CDR3 is 15 residues. V was pared by 0 bases and J by 6 bases, with 14 bases between.

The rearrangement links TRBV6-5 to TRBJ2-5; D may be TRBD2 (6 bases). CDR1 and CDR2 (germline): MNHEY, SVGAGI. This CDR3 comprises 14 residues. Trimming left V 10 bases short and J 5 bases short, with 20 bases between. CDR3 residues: CATTVMAGRETQYF. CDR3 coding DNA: TGTGCCACCACTGTTATGGCGGGAAGGGAGACCCAGTACTTC.

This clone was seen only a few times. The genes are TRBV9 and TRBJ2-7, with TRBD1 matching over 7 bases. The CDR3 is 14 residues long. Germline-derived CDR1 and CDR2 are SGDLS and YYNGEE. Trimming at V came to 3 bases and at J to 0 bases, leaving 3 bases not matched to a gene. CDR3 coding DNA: TGTGCCAGCAGCGGTCGGGACAGCTCCTACGAGCAGTACTTC. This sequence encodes CASSGRDSSYEQYF. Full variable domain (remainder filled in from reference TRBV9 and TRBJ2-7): DSGVTQTPKHLITATGQRVTLRCSPRSGDLSVYWYQQSLDQGLQFLIQYYNGEERAKGNILERFSAQQFPDLHSELNLSSLELGDSALYFCASSGRDSSYEQYFGPGTRLTVT.

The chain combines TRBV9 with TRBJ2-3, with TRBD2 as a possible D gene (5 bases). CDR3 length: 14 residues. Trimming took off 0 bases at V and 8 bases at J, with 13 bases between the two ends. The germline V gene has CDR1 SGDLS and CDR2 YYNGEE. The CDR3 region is CASSVVMDRGTQYF. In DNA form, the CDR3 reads TGTGCCAGCAGCGTAGTTATGGACCGGGGTACGCAGTATTTT.

CDR3 coding DNA: TGTGCCAGCAGCAAGGGACAGGGGGCCTACAATGAGCAGTTCTTC. Translation gives CASSKGQGAYNEQFF. This chain uses TRBV6-5 with TRBJ2-1; 11 nucleotides line up with TRBD1. V lost 6 bases to trimming and J lost 2 bases; unmatched junction nucleotides: 3. Germline loops: CDR1 MNHEY, CDR2 SVGAGI. The CDR3 is 15 amino acids.

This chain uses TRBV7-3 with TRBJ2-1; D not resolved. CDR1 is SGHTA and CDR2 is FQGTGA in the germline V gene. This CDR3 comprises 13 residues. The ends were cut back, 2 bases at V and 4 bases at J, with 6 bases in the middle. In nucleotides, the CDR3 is TGTGCCAGCAGCTTATCGCAGTACAATGAGCAGTTCTTC. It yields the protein CASSLSQYNEQFF. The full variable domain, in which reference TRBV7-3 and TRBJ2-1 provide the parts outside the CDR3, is GAGVSQTPSNKVTEKGKYVELRCDPISGHTALYWYRQSLGQGPEFLIYFQGTGAADDSGLPNDRFFAVRPEGSVSTLKIQRTERGDSAVYLCASSLSQYNEQFFGPGTRLTVL.

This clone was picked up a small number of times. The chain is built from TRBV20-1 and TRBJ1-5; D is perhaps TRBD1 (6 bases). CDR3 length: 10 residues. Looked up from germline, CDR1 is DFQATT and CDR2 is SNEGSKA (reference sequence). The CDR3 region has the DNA TGCAGAATAGAGGACAGCTCCAGGCATTTT. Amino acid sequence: CRIEDSSRHF.

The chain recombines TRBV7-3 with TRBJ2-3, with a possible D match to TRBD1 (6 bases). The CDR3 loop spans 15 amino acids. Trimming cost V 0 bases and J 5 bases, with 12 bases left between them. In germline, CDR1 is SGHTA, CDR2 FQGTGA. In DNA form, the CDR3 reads TGTGCCAGCAGCTTAACGGCCCAGGGGATAGATACGCAGTATTTT. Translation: CASSLTAQGIDTQYF.

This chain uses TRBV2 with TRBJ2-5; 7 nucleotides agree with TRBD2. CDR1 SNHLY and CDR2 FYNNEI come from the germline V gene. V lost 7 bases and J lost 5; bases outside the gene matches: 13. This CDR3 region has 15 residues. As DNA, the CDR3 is TGTGCCAGCATTTTTGGGAGGGCCGTTGGGGAGACCCAGTACTTC. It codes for CASIFGRAVGETQYF.

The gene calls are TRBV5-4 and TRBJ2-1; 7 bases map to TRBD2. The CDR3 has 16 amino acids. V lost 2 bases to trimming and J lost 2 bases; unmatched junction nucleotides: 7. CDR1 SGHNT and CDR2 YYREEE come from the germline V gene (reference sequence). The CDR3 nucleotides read TGTGCCAGCAGCTTCGACCCTAGCGGAGCCTACAATGAGCAGTTCTTC. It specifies CASSFDPSGAYNEQFF.

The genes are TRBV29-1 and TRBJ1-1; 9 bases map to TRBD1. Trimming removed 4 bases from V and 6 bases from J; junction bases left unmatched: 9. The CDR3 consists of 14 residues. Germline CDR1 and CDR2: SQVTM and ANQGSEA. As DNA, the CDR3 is TGCAGCGTTGCTATACCACAGGGGGCGCCTGAAGCTTTCTTT. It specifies CSVAIPQGAPEAFF.

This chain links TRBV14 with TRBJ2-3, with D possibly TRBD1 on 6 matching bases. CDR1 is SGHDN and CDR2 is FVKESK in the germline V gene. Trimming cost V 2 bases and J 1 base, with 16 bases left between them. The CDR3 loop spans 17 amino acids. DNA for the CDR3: TGTGCCAGCAGCCAATTTTCAGGGGCCTCTGGCACAGATACGCAGTATTTT. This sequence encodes CASSQFSGASGTDTQYF.